The 27 T cell receptor beta chains in this list originate from one sample, sequenced in a study of blood T cell repertoires in COVID-19. Some clones are missing from TCRdb's copy, which holds only in-frame ones; the method was immunoSEQ multiplex PCR. The data hold around 38,000 clones, with around 89% observed a single time. The sample comprised peripheral blood. Every receptor here comes from a human donor in a cohort sampled during active COVID-19.

This chain joins TRBV19 and TRBJ1-2; D not resolved. Germline-derived CDR1 and CDR2 are LNHDA and SQIVND (reference sequence). The length of the CDR3 is 14 residues. Deletions cut 1 base from V and 5 bases from J, with 11 bases between. Here the CDR3 reads CASSIGEGRYGYTF. In nucleotides, the CDR3 is TGTGCCAGTAGTATAGGTGAGGGTAGGTATGGCTACACCTTC.

The chain uses TRBV15 and TRBJ2-5, with D possibly being TRBD1 (6 bases). CDR3 length: 15 amino acids. Trimming shortened V by 3 bases and J by 0 bases, and 11 bases separated the two germline ends. The germline gives CDR1 LNHNV, CDR2 YYDKDF (reference sequence). CDR3 DNA: TGTGCCACCAGCAGGACACAGGGAAACCAAGAGACCCAGTACTTC. It translates to CATSRTQGNQETQYF.

V usage is TRBV19 and J usage is TRBJ1-5; the D is unclear. Looked up from germline, CDR1 is LNHDA and CDR2 is SQIVND (reference sequence). V was pared by 2 bases and J by 4 bases, with 9 bases between. This CDR3 contains 14 residues. The CDR3 reads CASSISRWNQPQHF. DNA of the CDR3: TGTGCCAGTAGTATAAGCAGGTGGAATCAGCCCCAGCATTTT.

This clone was picked up one time. The chain joins TRBV10-3 to TRBJ2-2; D uncertain. Germline-derived CDR1 and CDR2 are ENHRY and SYGVKD. The CDR3 has 12 amino acids. Trimming removed 4 bases from V and 3 bases from J, with 3 bases in between. The CDR3 DNA reads as TGTGCCATCAGTGTCTACACCGGGGAGCTGTTTTTT. It yields the protein CAISVYTGELFF.

This chain uses TRBV3-1 (or the pseudogene TRBV3-2) with TRBJ2-7; 11 bases align to TRBD2. The CDR3 spans 16 residues. Germline V gene data show CDR1 as LGHDT and CDR2 as YNNKEL (reference sequence). The V and J ends lost 2 bases and 0 bases, in that order; junction bases with no gene match: 3. Here the CDR3 reads CASSQSLAGASYEQYF. DNA of the CDR3: TGTGCCAGCAGCCAATCACTAGCGGGGGCCTCCTACGAGCAGTACTTC.

The CDR3 DNA reads as TGTGCCAGCAGTTGGACAGGGGTTTCCTACGAGCAGTACTTC. Residues: CASSWTGVSYEQYF. The chain joins TRBV27 to TRBJ2-7; 9 nucleotides agree with TRBD1. The V gene's germline CDR1 is MNHEY and CDR2 SMNVEV (reference sequence). V lost 4 bases and J lost 1; bases outside the gene matches: 2. This CDR3 comprises 14 residues.

The V call is TRBV5-6, the J call TRBJ2-3; D gene ambiguous. CDR1 and CDR2 (germline): SGHDT, YYEEEE. The CDR3 covers 16 residues. Between the trimmed V and J ends, which lost 0 bases and 0 bases, there was a span of 11 bases. This CDR3 reads CASSLEPDTSTDTQYF. The CDR3 DNA follows: TGTGCCAGCAGCTTGGAGCCAGACACTAGCACAGATACGCAGTATTTT.

This clone was seen more than once but under ten times. The rearrangement uses TRBV7-9 and TRBJ2-3, with 9 bases fitting TRBD1. The V gene end was trimmed by 5 bases and the J gene end by 1 base; junction bases not matched to a gene: 4. Germline V gives CDR1 SEHNR, CDR2 FQNEAQ (reference sequence). The CDR3 contains 15 residues. The CDR3 DNA is TGTGCCAGCAGCCCGGGACAGGGAGGCACAGATACGCAGTATTTT. Residues: CASSPGQGGTDTQYF.

The chain combines TRBV5-6 with TRBJ2-3; 13 bases match TRBD2. Germline V gene data show CDR1 as SGHDT and CDR2 as YYEEEE. The trim removed 4 bases at V and 0 bases at J, leaving 5 bases unmatched. The CDR3 has 17 amino acids. CDR3 sequence (DNA): TGTGCCAGCAGCACGGGACTAGCGGGATCTAGCACAGATACGCAGTATTTT. Amino acid sequence: CASSTGLAGSSTDTQYF.

The chain uses TRBV7-6 and TRBJ2-2, with 8 bases that match TRBD2. The V gene's germline CDR1 is SGHVS and CDR2 FNYEAQ. CDR3 length: 16 residues. Trimming at V came to 3 bases and at J to 4 bases, leaving 7 bases not matched to a gene. CDR3 in amino acids: CASSLVGGAGTGELFF. The CDR3 DNA reads TGTGCCAGCAGCTTGGTCGGGGGGGCCGGCACCGGGGAGCTGTTTTTT.

The V and J genes are TRBV4-2 and TRBJ1-1; D remains ambiguous. Germline loops: CDR1 LGHNA, CDR2 YNFKEQ. The V end was cut by 1 base, the J end by 9 bases, with 9 bases between. This CDR3 contains 12 residues. The CDR3, as DNA: TGTGCCAGCAGCCAAGTCGGAGAGCAAGCTTTCTTT. This encodes CASSQVGEQAFF.

J is TRBJ2-3 and V is TRBV29-1, with TRBD2 matching over 10 bases. The V segment lost 8 bases and the J segment 5 bases; nucleotides outside the gene matches: 4. The CDR3 length is 12 residues. CDR1 SQVTM and CDR2 ANQGSEA come from the germline V gene. The chain's CDR3 is CSSGLAVDTQYF. The DNA of the CDR3 is TGCAGCTCCGGACTAGCGGTAGATACGCAGTATTTT.

This clone was detected a few times. The chain combines TRBV2 with TRBJ1-5; 9 positions agree with TRBD1. The V gene end was trimmed by 6 bases and the J gene end by 1 base; junction bases not matched to a gene: 4. The germline gives CDR1 SNHLY, CDR2 FYNNEI. CDR3 length equals 15 residues. Written as DNA, the CDR3 is TGTGCCAGCAGCGGGACAGGGTTCAGCAATCAGCCCCAGCATTTT. Amino acid sequence: CASSGTGFSNQPQHF.

V usage is TRBV4-2 and J usage is TRBJ1-2; 9 nucleotides agree with TRBD1. The CDR3 sequence is 16 residues long. V trimming: 0 bases; J trimming: 4 bases; junction bases outside the gene matches: 6. Germline CDR1 and CDR2: LGHNA and YNFKEQ. The CDR3 here is CASSQDGTGNVYGYTF. CDR3 DNA sequence: TGTGCCAGCAGCCAAGACGGGACAGGGAACGTCTATGGCTACACCTTC.

The chain combines TRBV2 with TRBJ2-6; 7 nucleotides agree with TRBD1. The V and J ends lost 10 bases and 2 bases, in that order; junction bases with no gene match: 2. This CDR3 has 13 amino acids. Germline CDR1 is SNHLY and CDR2 is FYNNEI. The CDR3 DNA reads as TGTGCCATAGACAGGGCTGGGGCCAACGTCCTGACTTTC. Translation: CAIDRAGANVLTF.

The gene calls are TRBV29-1 and TRBJ2-7, with D perhaps matching TRBD1 (5 bases). This CDR3 is 13 amino acids long. Germline V gene data show CDR1 as SQVTM and CDR2 as ANQGSEA. The ends were cut back, 2 bases at V and 7 bases at J, with 15 bases in the middle. The CDR3 here is CSVEYRGQGEQYF. The CDR3 nucleotides are TGCAGCGTTGAATATAGGGGCCAAGGTGAGCAGTACTTC.

The table lists this clone with a count of one. The DNA for the CDR3 is TGTGCCACCAGCCCCCGACTCACAGAGACCCAGTACTTC. Its translation: CATSPRLTETQYF. The gene calls are TRBV15 and TRBJ2-5; D unclear. Germline loops: CDR1 LNHNV, CDR2 YYDKDF (reference sequence). Trimming left V 5 bases short and J 4 bases short, with 11 bases between. This CDR3 is built from 13 residues.

The chain links TRBV6-6 to TRBJ2-1; 7 bases are shared with TRBD2. Germline CDR1 is MNHNY and CDR2 is SVGAGI (reference sequence). The CDR3 consists of 15 residues. V trimming: 6 bases; J trimming: 0 bases; junction bases outside the gene matches: 5. CDR3 DNA: TGTGCCAGCAGCCTAGCGGATAGCTCCTACAATGAGCAGTTCTTC. Translated: CASSLADSSYNEQFF.

The V and J genes are TRBV7-6 and TRBJ1-4; D is ambiguous. CDR3 length: 17 residues. The germline V gene has CDR1 SGHVS and CDR2 FNYEAQ. Deletions cut 3 bases from V and 5 bases from J, with 19 bases between. The CDR3 DNA reads as TGTGCCAGCAGCTTCCGTCTGAACCCCCAGAACAATGAAAAACTGTTTTTT. Its translation: CASSFRLNPQNNEKLFF. Full variable domain (remainder filled in from reference TRBV7-6 and TRBJ1-4): GAGVSQSPRYKVTKRGQDVALRCDPISGHVSLYWYRQALGQGPEFLTYFNYEAQQDKSGLPNDRFSAERPEGSISTLTIQRTEQRDSAMYRCASSFRLNPQNNEKLFFGSGTQLSVL.

The rearrangement uses TRBV12-5 and TRBJ1-2, with a tentative D call TRBD1 (6 bases). The CDR3 runs to 17 residues. The germline V and J ends were trimmed by 3 bases and 8 bases, with 25 bases remaining between them. Germline V lookup: CDR1 LGHNT, CDR2 FRNRAP. The CDR3 sequence: CASGFPETYPGAGGYTF. CDR3 DNA: TGTGCTAGTGGTTTTCCCGAAACCTACCCAGGGGCTGGCGGCTACACCTTC.

V gene TRBV9 combines with J gene TRBJ1-1; 10 nucleotides agree with TRBD1. Losses at the gene ends were 3 bases for V and 8 bases for J; bases not matched to a gene: 10. The CDR3 spans 15 residues. Per germline, CDR1 SGDLS and CDR2 YYNGEE. CDR3 in DNA: TGTGCCAGCAGCGGAACCGGGACAGGGGTCTCGGAAGCTTTCTTT. It is translated as CASSGTGTGVSEAFF. The full variable domain, in which reference TRBV9 and TRBJ1-1 provide the parts outside the CDR3, is DSGVTQTPKHLITATGQRVTLRCSPRSGDLSVYWYQQSLDQGLQFLIQYYNGEERAKGNILERFSAQQFPDLHSELNLSSLELGDSALYFCASSGTGTGVSEAFFGQGTRLTVV.

By sample share, this clone is medium-sized (0.01 to 0.1%). The rearrangement links TRBV6-5 to TRBJ1-6, with a tentative D call TRBD1 (5 bases). This CDR3 has 13 residues. Trimming stripped 8 bases from V and 7 bases from J, with 12 bases between. Germline CDR1 reads MNHEY; CDR2 reads SVGAGI. In nucleotides, the CDR3 is TGTGCCAGCGGGGGGTTTGGCAATTCACCCCTCCACTTT. Translation gives CASGGFGNSPLHF.

The rearrangement links TRBV10-3 to TRBJ2-2; D unresolved. The CDR3 is made up of 16 amino acids. Germline-derived CDR1 and CDR2 are ENHRY and SYGVKD. The V end lost 0 bases, the J end lost 6 bases, and 14 bases lay between the germline ends. CDR3 region: CAISESSAGPPGELFF. In nucleotides, the CDR3 is TGTGCCATCAGTGAGTCGAGTGCAGGTCCTCCCGGGGAGCTGTTTTTT.

V usage is TRBV10-3 and J usage is TRBJ2-5; 7 nucleotides align to TRBD2. The V gene end was trimmed by 2 bases and the J gene end by 3 bases; junction bases not matched to a gene: 3. CDR3 length: 14 amino acids. Germline V lookup: CDR1 ENHRY, CDR2 SYGVKD. Here the CDR3 DNA reads TGTGCCATCAGTGAGGCTAGCGGTAAAGAGACCCAGTACTTC. This translates into CAISEASGKETQYF.

The chain joins TRBV9 to TRBJ2-7; D call uncertain. The ends were cut back, 2 bases at V and 2 bases at J, with 11 bases in the middle. The CDR3 loop spans 14 amino acids. The germline CDR1 and CDR2 sequences are SGDLS and YYNGEE. In DNA, the CDR3 is TGTGCCAGCAGCGTCGGCAGGCCTCCCTACGAGCAGTACTTC. Translation gives CASSVGRPPYEQYF.

This chain links TRBV30 with TRBJ2-3; TRBD2 agrees at 12 bases. Germline V gene lookup returns CDR1 GTSNPN and CDR2 SVGIG (reference sequence). This CDR3 is built from 16 residues. V was pared by 0 bases and J by 6 bases, with 7 bases of the junction left unmatched. Here the CDR3 DNA reads TGTGCCTGGAGTGTAGCGCTAGCGGGGGGGTCTGATACGCAGTATTTT. Its translation is CAWSVALAGGSDTQYF. Filled out from reference TRBV30 and TRBJ2-3, the complete variable domain reads SQTIHQWPATLVQPVGSPLSLECTVEGTSNPNLYWYRQAAGRGLQLLFYSVGIGQISSEVPQNLSASRPQDRQFILSSKKLLLSDSGFYLCAWSVALAGGSDTQYFGPGTRLTVL.

The chain joins TRBV10-3 to TRBJ2-5, with 9 bases matching TRBD2. With 0 bases clipped from V and 5 bases from J, the junction kept 7 bases outside the gene matches. Germline-derived CDR1 and CDR2 are ENHRY and SYGVKD. The CDR3 consists of 16 residues. DNA of the CDR3: TGTGCCATCAGTGAGTCGCCTAGCGGGGATTTGGAGACCCAGTACTTC. Protein sequence: CAISESPSGDLETQYF.